The clone carrying this TCR beta chain was detected only a few times. Described time point: sample taken at primary tumor resection. Unsorted whole RNA from tumor, nontumor lung or frozen PBMC underwent sequencing. The CDR3 runs 15 residues. V was pared by 1 base and J by 4 bases, with 14 bases between. Germline loops: CDR1 SGHTA, CDR2 FQGNSA. This sample is drawn from a study of spatial heterogeneity in lung cancer. TCRdb processed the 5' RACE reads anew with MiXCR; each CDR3 protein has one entry. The sample has fewer than 55,000 distinct CDR3 sequences, less than 8.5% seen once. The origin of this receptor is a female donor with early-stage non-small cell lung cancer. The chain carries TRBV7-2 and TRBJ2-7; D ambiguous. The specimen was PBMCs, collected at surgery. The CDR3 DNA follows: TGTGCCAGCAGCTTAGAAGGCCCGTGGGATTACGAGCAGTACTTC. Protein product: CASSLEGPWDYEQYF.